This entry lists 26 T cell receptor beta chains sequenced from one sample in a study of regulatory T cells in long-lasting Graves disease. Time point described: newly diagnosed GD, antithyroid drugs for less than 3 months. Scientists built the TCR library using RNA that was extracted from PBMCs. Library construction for TCR beta used iRepertoire HTBI primers and Arm-PCR of CDR3 regions. TCRdb fed the multiplex PCR reads into MiXCR, producing one record per CDR3 protein. Of fewer than 350,000 distinct CDR3 sequences in the sample, about a sixth were seen once. Sequenced here: peripheral blood mononuclear cells (PBMCs), sampled at new diagnosis, from a patient treated with antithyroid drugs. These receptors were taken from a female donor with Graves disease.

This clonotype has at least ten counts. The chain recombines TRBV20-1 with TRBJ1-5; D perhaps matches TRBD1 (6 bases). V was cut by 6 bases and J by 3 bases, with 15 bases left in between. CDR3 length: 14 amino acids. Germline values: CDR1 DFQATT, CDR2 SNEGSKA (reference sequence). This CDR3 is CSANSRDNNQPQHF. The CDR3 DNA follows: TGCAGTGCCAATTCCCGGGACAACAATCAGCCCCAGCATTTT.

This clonotype was seen repeatedly, ten times or more. The V gene is TRBV7-2, the J gene TRBJ1-2; D is unresolved. Trimming left V 2 bases short and J 6 bases short, with 16 bases between. This CDR3 comprises 15 residues. Germline-derived CDR1 and CDR2 are SGHTA and FQGNSA. The CDR3: CASSLIRARRDGYTF. DNA for the CDR3: TGTGCCAGCAGCTTAATCCGGGCCCGAAGGGATGGCTACACCTTC. Combining the CDR3 with reference TRBV7-2 and TRBJ1-2 gives the whole variable domain GAGVSQSPSNKVTEKGKDVELRCDPISGHTALYWYRQSLGQGLEFLIYFQGNSAPDKSGLPSDRFSAERTGGSVSTLTIQRTQQEDSAVYLCASSLIRARRDGYTFGSGTRLTVV.

In this sample, this clonotype turned up many times. The chain joins TRBV28 to TRBJ2-3; no reliable D call. V gave up 4 bases and J gave up 1 base, with 12 bases separating them. This CDR3 comprises 15 residues. Germline V gives CDR1 MDHEN, CDR2 SYDVKM. The DNA for the CDR3 is TGTGCCAGCAGTTCAAATCGAGTGGGCACAGATACGCAGTATTTT. This translates into CASSSNRVGTDTQYF. The full variable domain, in which reference TRBV28 and TRBJ2-3 provide the parts outside the CDR3, is DVKVTQSSRYLVKRTGEKVFLECVQDMDHENMFWYRQDPGLGLRLIYFSYDVKMKEKGDIPEGYSVSREKKERFSLILESASTNQTSMYLCASSSNRVGTDTQYFGPGTRLTVL.

At least ten counts were recorded for this clonotype. V gene TRBV7-9 combines with J gene TRBJ2-1; the D gene is possibly TRBD2 (6 bases). Germline assignment: CDR1 SEHNR and CDR2 FQNEAQ (reference sequence). With 5 bases removed from V and 4 bases from J, the gap between germline ends came to 15 bases. The CDR3 sequence is 15 residues long. CDR3 DNA: TGTGCCAGCAGCCTTTACCGGGACTGGTACAATGAGCAGTTCTTC. Amino acids: CASSLYRDWYNEQFF.

Details on this clonotype: One base away lies a much larger clone, so this may be a sequencing read error. The final CDR3 position lacks the conserved phenylalanine or tryptophan, pointing to a likely read error. This chain links TRBV14 with TRBJ2-1; the match to TRBD1 covers 8 bases. The CDR3 runs 16 residues. Per germline, CDR1 SGHDN and CDR2 FVKESK. The V gene end was trimmed by 4 bases and the J gene end by 5 bases; junction bases not matched to a gene: 10. The CDR3 loop is CASSRLGQGAHNEQFL. As DNA, the CDR3 is TGTGCCAGCAGCCGCCTGGGGCAGGGGGCCCACAATGAGCAGTTCCTC.

This clonotype was counted at least ten times. The chain recombines TRBV12-3 or TRBV12-4 with TRBJ1-2; tentative D call: TRBD1 (5 bases). V was pared by 3 bases and J by 5 bases, with 13 bases between. This CDR3 has 14 amino acids. The CDR3 sequence: CASSFITGKYGYTF. For the CDR3, the DNA is TGTGCCAGCAGTTTTATTACAGGAAAGTATGGCTACACCTTC.

Points on this clonotype: This likely stems from a read error, as it lies one base from a far larger clone. In DNA, the CDR3 is TGTGCCAGCAGTTTAGGAGCTGGGACTAGCGGGTACAATGAGCAGTACTTC. This sequence encodes CASSLGAGTSGYNEQYF. This chain links TRBV12-3 or TRBV12-4 with TRBJ2-4, with 12 bases matching TRBD2. The CDR3 consists of 17 residues. The ends lost 1 base at V and 13 bases at J; junction bases unmatched: 14.

This clonotype was counted only a few times. The genes are TRBV5-1 and TRBJ1-1, with D uncertain. The CDR3 has 15 amino acids. CDR1 SGHRS and CDR2 YFSETQ come from the germline V gene. V lost 3 bases, J lost 0 bases, and 12 bases lay in between. The CDR3 protein is CASSSGSPLNTEAFF. CDR3 coding DNA: TGCGCCAGCAGCTCGGGATCTCCTTTGAACACTGAAGCTTTCTTT.

This clonotype was recorded at least ten times. The chain is built from TRBV30 and TRBJ1-6, with 7 bases fitting TRBD1. CDR1 is GTSNPN and CDR2 is SVGIG in the germline V gene (reference sequence). The CDR3 extends over 17 amino acids. V gave up 3 bases and J gave up 0 bases; unmatched junction bases: 8. CDR3 region: CAWSERTGVSYNSPLHF. The CDR3, as DNA: TGTGCCTGGAGCGAAAGGACAGGCGTCTCCTATAATTCACCCCTCCACTTT.

This clonotype was counted ten times or more. The chain links TRBV19 to TRBJ1-1, with D tentatively TRBD1 (5 bases). Per germline, CDR1 LNHDA and CDR2 SQIVND (reference sequence). The CDR3 has 14 amino acids. The V end was cut by 7 bases, the J end by 8 bases, with 20 bases between. CDR3 bases: TGTGCCAGTACTCCGGATATAGGGGTTGGAGAAGCTTTCTTT. Translated, it gives CASTPDIGVGEAFF.

This clonotype was counted at least ten times. The V gene is TRBV27, the J gene TRBJ1-2, with D tentatively TRBD1 (5 bases). The CDR3 length is 16 residues. Germline V gives CDR1 MNHEY, CDR2 SMNVEV (reference sequence). V was clipped by 5 bases and J by 3 bases, with 19 bases between them. This chain's CDR3 is CASSPEGDRAYYGYTF. In DNA, the CDR3 is TGTGCCAGCAGTCCTGAGGGCGACAGAGCTTACTATGGCTACACCTTC.

This clonotype turned up a few times. CDR3 in amino acids: CASRENYEQYF. The CDR3 DNA sequence: TGTGCCAGCAGAGAGAACTACGAGCAGTACTTC. The V call is TRBV2, the J call TRBJ2-7; D unresolved. Per germline, CDR1 SNHLY and CDR2 FYNNEI. V was shortened by 6 bases and J by 3 bases, with 6 bases between the two germline ends. CDR3 length: 11 residues.

This clonotype was detected many times. The V gene is TRBV30, the J gene TRBJ1-4; D possibly corresponds to TRBD1 (5 bases). Per germline, CDR1 GTSNPN and CDR2 SVGIG (reference sequence). The V end was cut by 5 bases, the J end by 16 bases, with 17 bases between. This CDR3 region has 11 residues. The CDR3 spells CAWSRGTGEFF. DNA for the CDR3: TGTGCCTGGTCCCGCGGGACTGGAGAGTTTTTT.

At least ten counts were recorded for this clonotype. The rearrangement links TRBV28 to TRBJ1-4, with D tentatively TRBD1 (5 bases). Germline lookup yields CDR1 MDHEN and CDR2 SYDVKM. V was pared by 2 bases and J by 4 bases, with 11 bases between. CDR3 length: 15 residues. CDR3 DNA sequence: TGTGCCAGCAGTTTACTTATGGGGCTTAATGAAAAACTGTTTTTT. Residues: CASSLLMGLNEKLFF.

V usage is TRBV6-1 and J usage is TRBJ2-7, with D uncertain. CDR1 and CDR2 (germline): MNHNS, SASEGT. The CDR3 totals 14 residues. Trimming took 4 bases from V and 0 from J, leaving 10 bases between them. DNA for the CDR3: TGTGCCAGCAGTGTCGGATTTAGCTCCTACGAGCAGTACTTC. It codes for CASSVGFSSYEQYF.

This sequence joins TRBV6-1 and TRBJ1-1; D perhaps matches TRBD1 (5 bases). The CDR3 is 12 amino acids. The V end was cut by 6 bases, the J end by 6 bases, with 11 bases between. Germline V gene lookup returns CDR1 MNHNS and CDR2 SASEGT. The CDR3 protein is CASSIKGPEAFF. In DNA form, the CDR3 reads TGTGCCAGCAGCATAAAGGGGCCTGAAGCTTTCTTT.

The J gene is TRBJ1-1, the V gene TRBV5-1, with a weak D call TRBD1 (5 bases). CDR3 length equals 16 residues. V was cut by 2 bases and J by 2 bases, with 16 bases left in between. CDR1 SGHRS and CDR2 YFSETQ come from the germline V gene. CDR3 sequence reads: CASSLSGASSNTEAFF. The CDR3 coding sequence is TGCGCCAGCAGCTTAAGTGGGGCGTCTAGTAACACTGAAGCTTTCTTT.

This clonotype was detected many times. The V and J genes are TRBV3-1 and TRBJ1-5, with unresolved D. CDR3 length: 12 amino acids. Germline V gene lookup returns CDR1 LGHDT and CDR2 YNNKEL (reference sequence). Trimming left V 1 base short and J 6 bases short, with 4 bases between. The chain's CDR3 is CASSQVGQPQHF. The CDR3, as DNA: TGTGCCAGCAGCCAAGTAGGTCAGCCCCAGCATTTT.

The sample holds one count of this clonotype. The chain carries TRBV2 and TRBJ2-5, with TRBD1 matching over 11 bases. Germline V gene data show CDR1 as SNHLY and CDR2 as FYNNEI. The CDR3 has 15 amino acids. Unmatched junction bases numbered 7, after V lost 8 bases and J lost 2 bases. The DNA for the CDR3 is TGTGCCAGCGGACCCGGGACAGGGGGGCAAGAGACCCAGTACTTC. This gives the protein CASGPGTGGQETQYF.

This clonotype has ten or more counts. The chain uses TRBV30 and TRBJ2-5; D is undetermined. V lost 8 bases and J lost 0, with 13 bases in between. Germline assignment: CDR1 GTSNPN and CDR2 SVGIG (reference sequence). The CDR3 consists of 13 residues. CDR3 bases: TGTGCCGGGAAAGGTGGCTACCAAGAGACCCAGTACTTC. Translated: CAGKGGYQETQYF.

This clonotype was seen ten or more times. The chain carries TRBV6-1 and TRBJ1-1; TRBD1 aligns across 10 bases. CDR3 length equals 15 residues. The germline V gene has CDR1 MNHNS and CDR2 SASEGT. Losses at the gene ends were 6 bases for V and 8 bases for J; bases not matched to a gene: 12. CDR3 DNA: TGTGCCAGCAGCCACTGGACAGGGGGTCAGGTGGAAGCTTTCTTT. Its protein product is CASSHWTGGQVEAFF.

This clonotype was seen repeatedly, ten times or more. The V and J genes are TRBV27 and TRBJ1-2; 9 bases fit TRBD1. Germline assignment: CDR1 MNHEY and CDR2 SMNVEV (reference sequence). Trimming took 6 bases from V and 6 from J; bases not matched to a gene: 5. CDR3 length equals 13 residues. The CDR3 DNA follows: TGTGCCAGCAGAGTCACAGGGGGCCATGGCTACACCTTC. Protein sequence: CASRVTGGHGYTF.

This chain links TRBV11-3 with TRBJ2-1; D might be TRBD2 (6 bases). There are 21 residues in the CDR3. V was shortened by 5 bases and J by 4 bases, with 33 bases between the two germline ends. Germline V gene lookup returns CDR1 SGHNT and CDR2 YENEEA. The CDR3 sequence is CASSQDRVGSRGGAKYNEQFF. The CDR3 nucleotides are TGTGCCAGCAGCCAAGATCGGGTCGGCTCCCGAGGAGGGGCCAAATACAATGAGCAGTTCTTC.

This clonotype was detected many times. This rearrangement joins TRBV13 to TRBJ2-3; D remains unclear. Germline V gene sequence: CDR1 PRHDT, CDR2 FYEKMQ (reference sequence). Trimming removed 5 bases at V and 2 bases at J, with 8 bases between. This CDR3 comprises 13 residues. CDR3 region: CASSPSPTDTQYF. Here the CDR3 DNA reads TGTGCCAGCAGCCCGAGCCCCACAGATACGCAGTATTTT.

This clonotype was seen a few times. This chain links TRBV14 with TRBJ1-5; tentatively, D is TRBD1 (6 bases). This CDR3 has 18 residues. V lost 2 bases and J 0 bases, leaving 17 bases between the germline ends. Germline V gene data show CDR1 as SGHDN and CDR2 as FVKESK. In nucleotides, the CDR3 is TGTGCCAGCAGCCAAAAACAGGGCTGGGGGTATAGCAATCAGCCCCAGCATTTT. It yields the protein CASSQKQGWGYSNQPQHF.

This clonotype turned up a few times. With a far larger clone one base away, a read error is the likely cause. The V and J genes are TRBV2 and TRBJ1-1; the D gene is possibly TRBD1 (5 bases). With 4 bases removed from V and 1 base from J, the gap between germline ends came to 19 bases. The CDR3 extends over 17 amino acids. Germline CDR1 SNHLY, CDR2 FYNNEI. CDR3 sequence: CASSGTLVGGKNTEAFF. The CDR3 nucleotides are TGTGCCAGCAGTGGGACACTGGTGGGTGGAAAGAACACTGAAGCTTTCTTT. The variable domain in full, completed from reference TRBV2 and TRBJ1-1, reads EPEVTQTPSHQVTQMGQEVILRCVPISNHLYFYWYRQILGQKVEFLVSFYNNEISEKSEIFDDQFSVERPDGSNFTLKIRSTKLEDSAMYFCASSGTLVGGKNTEAFFGQGTRLTVV.